One TCR beta chain is described in this entry. Germline V gene lookup returns CDR1 SGHTS and CDR2 YDEGEE. V lost 0 bases to trimming and J lost 5 bases, with 12 bases between them. This CDR3 comprises 15 residues. This sample was included in a study of sequential checkpoint blockade in melanoma. Treatment: randomized to nivolumab then ipilimumab (arm A) or the reverse (arm B). No patient had prior DNA-damaging chemotherapy. From thawed PBMCs, live CD3+CD8+ cells negative for CD19 and CD56 were sorted. Only in-frame clones appear in the TCRdb table, and some are missing; sequencing was by immunoSEQ multiplex PCR. This sample has over 9,500 clones; around 75% occur once, and the top ten carry 17%.

Here the sequenced sample was CD8+ T cells sorted from blood (inferred from file names), taken from a patient given nivolumab and ipilimumab in sequence. This TCR came from a human donor with melanoma. The chain joins TRBV5-8 to TRBJ1-5; tentatively, D is TRBD1 (5 bases). The CDR3 reads CASSLEGIVDQPQHF. The CDR3 DNA follows: TGTGCCAGCAGCTTGGAGGGGATCGTCGATCAGCCCCAGCATTTT.